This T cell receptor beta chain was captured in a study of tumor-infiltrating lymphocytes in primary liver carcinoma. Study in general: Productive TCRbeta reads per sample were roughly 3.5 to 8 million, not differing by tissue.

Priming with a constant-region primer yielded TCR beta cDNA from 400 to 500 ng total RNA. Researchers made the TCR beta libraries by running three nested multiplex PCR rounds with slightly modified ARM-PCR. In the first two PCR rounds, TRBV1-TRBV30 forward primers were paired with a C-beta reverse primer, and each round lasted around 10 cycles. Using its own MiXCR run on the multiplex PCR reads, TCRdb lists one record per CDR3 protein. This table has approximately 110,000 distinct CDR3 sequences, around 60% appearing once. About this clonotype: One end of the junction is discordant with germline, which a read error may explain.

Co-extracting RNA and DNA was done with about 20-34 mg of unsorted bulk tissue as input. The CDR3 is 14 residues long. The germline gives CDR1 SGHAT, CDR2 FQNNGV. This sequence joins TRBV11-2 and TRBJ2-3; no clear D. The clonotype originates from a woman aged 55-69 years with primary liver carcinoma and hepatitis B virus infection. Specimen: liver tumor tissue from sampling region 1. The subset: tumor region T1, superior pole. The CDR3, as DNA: TGTGCCAGCAACATAGGGCTTCCCACAGATACTCAGTATTTT. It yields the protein CASNIGLPTDTQYF.